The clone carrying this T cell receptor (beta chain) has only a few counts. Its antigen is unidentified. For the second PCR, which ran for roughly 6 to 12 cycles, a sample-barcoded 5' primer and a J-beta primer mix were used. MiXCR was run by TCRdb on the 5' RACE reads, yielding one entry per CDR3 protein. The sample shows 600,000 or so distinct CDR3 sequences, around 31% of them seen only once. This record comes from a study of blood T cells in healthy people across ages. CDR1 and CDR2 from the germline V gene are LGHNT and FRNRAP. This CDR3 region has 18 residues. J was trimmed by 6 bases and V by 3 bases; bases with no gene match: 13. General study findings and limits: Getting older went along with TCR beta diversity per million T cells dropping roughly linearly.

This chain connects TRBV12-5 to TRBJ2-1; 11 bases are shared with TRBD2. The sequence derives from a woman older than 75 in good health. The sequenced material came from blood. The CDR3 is CASGFSLLSGGGFNEQFF. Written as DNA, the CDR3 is TGTGCTAGTGGTTTTTCCCTCCTTAGCGGGGGGGGTTTCAATGAGCAGTTCTTC.